This T cell receptor beta chain derives from a study of T cells after yellow fever vaccination. Across the study: Fractions with few cells were prepared using SMART-Seq v4 Ultra Low Input.

Template switching with 5'RACE generated the TCR cDNA and added a universal primer site and UMIs. In TCRdb, the 5' RACE reads were re-called with MiXCR into one record per CDR3 protein. This sample carries some 420,000 distinct CDR3 sequences, 18% of them seen once, and the ten largest clones take 15% to 20%. Germline V lookup: CDR1 LGHNT, CDR2 FRNRAP. The V and J ends lost 0 bases and 4 bases, in that order; junction bases with no gene match: 7. This CDR3 contains 16 residues. Remarks on this clonotype: What it binds is unknown.

Study results and limitations: The presence of abundant clonotypes contaminating from the bulk population was possible in FACS-sorted repertoires. Relatively few clonotypes were ones that appeared in both CD4 and CD8 compartments.

The rearrangement joins TRBV12-5 to TRBJ2-3; 7 bases map to TRBD2. The sample consisted of PBMCs, taken before the yellow fever booster vaccination. This receptor was identified in a man between 18 and 35 years old who received the YFV17D yellow fever vaccine. CDR3 protein: CASGLVLGLGSDTQYF. CDR3 DNA sequence: TGTGCTAGTGGTTTGGTATTAGGACTAGGGTCAGATACGCAGTATTTT.